This T cell receptor (beta chain) is from a study of T cell responses to AZD1222 COVID-19 vaccine. This clone is a singleton in its sample. Antigen: not known. Study-wide results and caveats: A rise in Spike-specific TCR breadth and depth followed two AZD1222 doses. The donors showed a predominance of white British ancestry and of females, with possible underestimation of clonal diversity.

The table came from immunoSEQ multiplex PCR; TCRdb's copy has only in-frame clones and leaves some out. The repertoire holds 95,000 to 100,000 clones, with around 87% as singletons. The V gene's germline CDR1 is KGHDR and CDR2 SFDVKD. This CDR3 spans 13 amino acids. V was clipped by 9 bases and J by 3 bases, with 13 bases between them. This receptor was taken from an adult who received the AZD1222 COVID-19 vaccine. The source was peripheral blood, collected 28 days after the second AZD1222 dose. The chain has TRBV24-1 and TRBJ2-5; D is perhaps TRBD1 or TRBD2 (5 bases each). CDR3 protein: CATGDDYKETQYF. The CDR3 DNA follows: TGTGCCACCGGGGACGACTACAAAGAGACCCAGTACTTC.